This TCR beta chain was identified during a study of Ad26.COV2.S vaccination and SARS-CoV-2 variants. Study at large: Intramuscular Ad26.COV2.S doses were given once or twice, 56 days apart.

Regarding treatment: roughly 18 received Ad26.COV2.S at low or high dose, single or two shots; 5 received placebo; per-sample allocation not given. Day 63 after the first vaccine or placebo injection was the time point for sampling. V lost 5 bases, J lost 3 bases, and 11 bases lay in between. Per the germline V gene, CDR1 is SGHTA and CDR2 is FQGNSA. This CDR3 comprises 14 residues. Some clones are missing from TCRdb's copy, which holds only in-frame ones; the method was immunoSEQ multiplex PCR. The table has about 350,000 clones, 65% to 90% seen once. This TCR derives from a person between 18 and 60 years old who received the Ad26.COV2.S COVID-19 vaccine or a placebo. The sample consisted of peripheral blood, taken in a trial of Ad26.COV2.S vaccine versus placebo. The chain has TRBV7-2 and TRBJ2-1; a possible D gene is TRBD1 (6 bases). CDR3 coding DNA: TGTGCCAGCAGCACTCGACAGGTCTACAATGAGCAGTTCTTC. Its protein product is CASSTRQVYNEQFF.